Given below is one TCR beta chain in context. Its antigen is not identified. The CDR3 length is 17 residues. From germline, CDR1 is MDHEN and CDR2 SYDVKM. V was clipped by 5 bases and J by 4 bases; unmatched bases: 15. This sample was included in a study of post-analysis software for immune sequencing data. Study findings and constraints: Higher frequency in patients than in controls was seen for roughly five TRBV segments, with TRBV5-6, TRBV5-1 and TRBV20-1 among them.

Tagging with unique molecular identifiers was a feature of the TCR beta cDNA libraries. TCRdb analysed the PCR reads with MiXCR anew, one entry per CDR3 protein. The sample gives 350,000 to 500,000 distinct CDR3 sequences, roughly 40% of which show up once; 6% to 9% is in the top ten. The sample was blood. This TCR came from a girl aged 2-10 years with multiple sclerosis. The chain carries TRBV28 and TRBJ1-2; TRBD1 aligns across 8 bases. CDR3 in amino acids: CASSDPTGATVFYGYTF. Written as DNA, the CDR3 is TGTGCCAGCAGTGACCCGACAGGGGCCACGGTATTCTATGGCTACACCTTC.